The T cell receptor (beta chain) described here comes from a study of somatic mutations in cytotoxic T cells in rheumatoid arthritis. Generated by immunoSEQ multiplex PCR, the TCRdb table keeps only in-frame clones and is missing some. This table has 19,000 or so clones, less than 85% appearing once. CDR3 length: 13 amino acids. Germline V gene lookup returns CDR1 SGHTA and CDR2 FQGNSA. The V end lost 5 bases, the J end lost 8 bases, and 15 bases lay between the germline ends. The receptor was derived from a woman aged 60-75 years in good health. The chain employs TRBV7-2 and TRBJ1-2; D uncertain. Sample: CD8+ T cells sorted from blood. The CDR3 DNA reads as TGTGCCAGCAGCGGTTCCGCATTGGGCGGCTACACCTTC. Translating gives CASSGSALGGYTF.